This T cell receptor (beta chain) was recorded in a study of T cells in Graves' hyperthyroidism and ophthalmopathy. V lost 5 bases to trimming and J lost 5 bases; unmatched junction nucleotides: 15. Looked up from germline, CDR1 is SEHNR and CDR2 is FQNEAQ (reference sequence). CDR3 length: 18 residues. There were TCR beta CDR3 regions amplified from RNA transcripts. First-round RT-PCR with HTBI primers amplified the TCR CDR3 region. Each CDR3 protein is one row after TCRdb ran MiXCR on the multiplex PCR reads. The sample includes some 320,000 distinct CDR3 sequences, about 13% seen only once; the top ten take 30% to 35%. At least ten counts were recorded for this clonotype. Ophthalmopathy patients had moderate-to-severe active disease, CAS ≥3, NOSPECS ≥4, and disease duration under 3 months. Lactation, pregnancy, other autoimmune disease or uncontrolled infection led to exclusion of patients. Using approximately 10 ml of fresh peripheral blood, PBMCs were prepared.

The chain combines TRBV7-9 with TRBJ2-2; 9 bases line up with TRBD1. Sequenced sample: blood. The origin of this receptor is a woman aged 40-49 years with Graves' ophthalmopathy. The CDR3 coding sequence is TGTGCCAGCAGCCACCCGGAAGTGGGGACAGGGCAGACCGGGGAGCTGTTTTTT. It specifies CASSHPEVGTGQTGELFF.